This T cell receptor (beta chain) was found in a study of beta chain features in type 1 diabetes. The study, taken as a whole, reports: There were fewer insertions and more deletions at the VDJ junctions of type 1 diabetes patients.

Sequenced material consisted of expressed TCRB transcripts (all of the isolated RNA was reverse transcribed). TCRdb keeps only in-frame clones here, not all; method: immunoSEQ multiplex PCR. The sample lists under 950,000 clones; under 20% were seen once. Points on this clone: What it recognizes is unknown. Other DNA sequences in this sample translate to the same CDR3.

Germline CDR1 and CDR2: MDHEN and SYDVKM. CDR3 length equals 14 residues. V shed 2 bases and J shed 0 bases, with 8 bases lying between them. Source material: naive CD4+ T cells from blood. The clonotype comes from a woman younger than 30 in good health. The chain is built from TRBV28 and TRBJ2-7; TRBD2 is a possible D gene (6 bases). CDR3 sequence reads: CASSLGGSSYEQYF. CDR3 sequence (DNA): TGTGCCAGCAGTTTAGGGGGGAGCTCCTACGAGCAGTACTTC.